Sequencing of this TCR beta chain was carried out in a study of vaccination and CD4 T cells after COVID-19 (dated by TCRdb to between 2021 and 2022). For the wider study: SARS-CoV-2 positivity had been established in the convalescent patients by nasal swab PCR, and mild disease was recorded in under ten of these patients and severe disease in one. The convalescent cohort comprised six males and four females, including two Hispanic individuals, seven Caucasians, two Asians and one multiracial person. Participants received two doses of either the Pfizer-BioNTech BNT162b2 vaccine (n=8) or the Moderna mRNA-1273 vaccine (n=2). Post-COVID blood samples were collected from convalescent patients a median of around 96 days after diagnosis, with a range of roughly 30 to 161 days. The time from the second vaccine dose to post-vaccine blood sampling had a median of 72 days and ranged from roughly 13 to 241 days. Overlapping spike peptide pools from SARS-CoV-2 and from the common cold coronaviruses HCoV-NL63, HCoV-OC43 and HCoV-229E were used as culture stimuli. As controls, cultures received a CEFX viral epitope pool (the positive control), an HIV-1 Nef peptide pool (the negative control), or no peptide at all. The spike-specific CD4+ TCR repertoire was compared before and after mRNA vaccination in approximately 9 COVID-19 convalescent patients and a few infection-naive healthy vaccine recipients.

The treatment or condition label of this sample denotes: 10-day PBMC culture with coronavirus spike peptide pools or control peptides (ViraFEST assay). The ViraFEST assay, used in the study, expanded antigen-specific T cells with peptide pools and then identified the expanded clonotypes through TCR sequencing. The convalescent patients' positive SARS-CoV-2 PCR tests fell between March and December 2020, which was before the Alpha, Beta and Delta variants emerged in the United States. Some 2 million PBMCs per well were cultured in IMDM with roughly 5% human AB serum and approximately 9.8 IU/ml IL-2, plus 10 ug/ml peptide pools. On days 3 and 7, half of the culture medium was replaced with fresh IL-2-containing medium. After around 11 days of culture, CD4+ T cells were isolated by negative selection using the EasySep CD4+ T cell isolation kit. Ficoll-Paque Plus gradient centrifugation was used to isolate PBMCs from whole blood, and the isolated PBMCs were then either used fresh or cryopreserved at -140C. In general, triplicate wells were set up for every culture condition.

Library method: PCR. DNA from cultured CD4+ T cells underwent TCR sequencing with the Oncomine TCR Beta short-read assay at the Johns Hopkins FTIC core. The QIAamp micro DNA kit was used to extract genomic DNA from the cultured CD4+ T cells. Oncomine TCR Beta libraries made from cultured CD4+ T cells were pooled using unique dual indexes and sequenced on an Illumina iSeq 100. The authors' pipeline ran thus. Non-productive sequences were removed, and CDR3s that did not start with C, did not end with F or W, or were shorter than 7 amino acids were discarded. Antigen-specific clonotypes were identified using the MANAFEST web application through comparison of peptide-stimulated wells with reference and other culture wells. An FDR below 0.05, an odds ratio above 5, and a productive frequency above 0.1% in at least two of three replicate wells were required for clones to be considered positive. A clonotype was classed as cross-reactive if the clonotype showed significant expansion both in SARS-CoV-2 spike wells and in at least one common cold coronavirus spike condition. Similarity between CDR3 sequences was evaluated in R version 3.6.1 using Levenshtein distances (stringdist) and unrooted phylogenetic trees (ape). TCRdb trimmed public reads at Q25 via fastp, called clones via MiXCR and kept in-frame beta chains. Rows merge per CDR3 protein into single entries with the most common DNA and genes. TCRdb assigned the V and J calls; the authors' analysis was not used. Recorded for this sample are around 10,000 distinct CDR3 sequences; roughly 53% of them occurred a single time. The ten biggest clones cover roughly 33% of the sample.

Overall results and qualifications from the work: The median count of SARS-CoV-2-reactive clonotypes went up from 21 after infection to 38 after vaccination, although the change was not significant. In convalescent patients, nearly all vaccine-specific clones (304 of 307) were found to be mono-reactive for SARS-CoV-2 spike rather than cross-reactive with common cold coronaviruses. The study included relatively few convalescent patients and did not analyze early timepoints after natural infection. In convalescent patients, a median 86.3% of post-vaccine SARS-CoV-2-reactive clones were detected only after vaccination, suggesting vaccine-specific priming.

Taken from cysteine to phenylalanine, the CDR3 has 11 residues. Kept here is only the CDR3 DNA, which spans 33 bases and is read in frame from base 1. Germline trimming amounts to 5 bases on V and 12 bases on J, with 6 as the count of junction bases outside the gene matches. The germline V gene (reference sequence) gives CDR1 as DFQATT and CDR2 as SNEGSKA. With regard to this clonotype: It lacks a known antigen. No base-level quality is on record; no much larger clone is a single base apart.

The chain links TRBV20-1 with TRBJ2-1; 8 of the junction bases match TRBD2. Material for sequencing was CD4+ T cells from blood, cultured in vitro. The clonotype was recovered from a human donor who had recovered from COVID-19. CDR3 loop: CSAVAGTRQFF. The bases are TGCAGTGCTGTCGCCGGGACTAGGCAGTTCTTC.